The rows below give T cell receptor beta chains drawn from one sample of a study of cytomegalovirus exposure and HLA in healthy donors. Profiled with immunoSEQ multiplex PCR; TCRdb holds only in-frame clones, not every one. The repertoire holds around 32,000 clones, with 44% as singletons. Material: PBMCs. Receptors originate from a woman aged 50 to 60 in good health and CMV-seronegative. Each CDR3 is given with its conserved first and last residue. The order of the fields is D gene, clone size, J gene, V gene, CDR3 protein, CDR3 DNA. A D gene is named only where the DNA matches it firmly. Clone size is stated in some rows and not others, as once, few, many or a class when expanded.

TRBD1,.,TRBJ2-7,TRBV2,CASSVLVDRGSYEQYF,TGTGCCAGCAGTGTTTTGGTAGACAGGGGTTCCTACGAGCAGTACTTC
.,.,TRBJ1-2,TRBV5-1,CASSQADYGYTF,TGCGCCAGCAGCCAAGCGGACTATGGCTACACCTTC
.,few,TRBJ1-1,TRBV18,CASSFVQGQNTEAFF,TGTGCCAGCTCGTTTGTTCAGGGTCAGAACACTGAAGCTTTCTTT
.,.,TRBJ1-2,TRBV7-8,CASSIIQGGYGYTF,TGTGCCAGCAGCATTATACAGGGAGGGTATGGCTACACCTTC
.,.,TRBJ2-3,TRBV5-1,CASRGAGLDTQYF,TGCGCCAGCAGGGGGGCGGGCCTAGATACGCAGTATTTT
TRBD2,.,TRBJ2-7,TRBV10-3,CAIRPTSTSGSLYEQYF,TGTGCCATCAGGCCCACCTCGACTAGCGGGAGTTTATACGAGCAGTACTTC
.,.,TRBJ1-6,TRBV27,CASSRLGPGEGSPLHF,TGTGCCAGCAGTCGATTAGGGCCAGGGGAGGGTTCACCCCTCCACTTT
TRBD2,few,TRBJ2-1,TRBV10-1,CASSVLSGTYNEQFF,TGCGCCAGCAGTGTACTCAGCGGGACTTACAATGAGCAGTTCTTC
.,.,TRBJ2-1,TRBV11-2,CASSSGGFNEQFF,TGTGCCAGCAGCTCGGGGGGCTTTAATGAGCAGTTCTTC
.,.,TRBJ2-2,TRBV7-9,CASSPLTGELFF,TGTGCCAGCAGCCCTTTAACCGGGGAGCTGTTTTTT
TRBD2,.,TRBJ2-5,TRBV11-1,CASSLRGRIGETQYF,TGTGCCAGCAGCTTACGCGGGAGGATCGGGGAGACCCAGTACTTC
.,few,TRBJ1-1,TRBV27,CASSLRGSGKAFF,TGTGCCAGCAGTTTGAGGGGGTCAGGTAAAGCTTTCTTT
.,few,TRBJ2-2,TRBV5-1,CASFHRENTGELFF,TGCGCCAGTTTCCACAGGGAGAACACCGGGGAGCTGTTTTTT
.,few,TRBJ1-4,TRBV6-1,CASSDLGGVGEKLFF,TGTGCCAGCAGTGACTTAGGAGGGGTTGGAGAAAAACTGTTTTTT
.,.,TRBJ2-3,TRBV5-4,CASSLGASNTDTQYF,TGTGCCAGCAGCTTGGGGGCTAGCAACACAGATACGCAGTATTTT